This entry lists 10 T cell receptor beta chains sequenced from one sample in a study of blood T cell repertoires in COVID-19. Generated by immunoSEQ multiplex PCR, the TCRdb table keeps only in-frame clones and is missing some. The sample shows 65,000 to 90,000 clones, around 82% of them seen only once. The sequencing input was peripheral blood. The receptors were sampled from a man in his sixties with acute or convalescent COVID-19.

This chain uses TRBV12-5 with TRBJ2-2, with 9 bases that match TRBD2. In germline, CDR1 is LGHNT, CDR2 FRNRAP. After removal of 9 bases from V and 1 base from J, the junction contained 9 bases not matched to a gene. The CDR3 extends over 16 amino acids. In DNA, the CDR3 is TGTGCTAGCTCGGCAGGAGCGGGAGGGAACACCGGGGAGCTGTTTTTT. Its protein product is CASSAGAGGNTGELFF.

The DNA for the CDR3 is TGTGCCAGTACGGGGATAGATACGCAGTATTTT. It translates to CASTGIDTQYF. The J gene is TRBJ2-3, the V gene TRBV19; D perhaps matches TRBD2 (5 bases). The CDR3 runs to 11 residues. The germline CDR1 and CDR2 sequences are LNHDA and SQIVND (reference sequence). With 7 bases removed from V and 5 bases from J, the gap between germline ends came to 7 bases.

The V gene is TRBV7-2, the J gene TRBJ2-1; 10 bases agree with TRBD1. This CDR3 has 13 residues. CDR1 and CDR2 (germline): SGHTA, FQGNSA. Trimming removed 7 bases from V and 8 bases from J; junction bases left unmatched: 5. CDR3 sequence: CASKGQGLHEQFF. For the CDR3, the DNA is TGTGCCAGCAAGGGACAGGGGCTCCATGAGCAGTTCTTC.

The chain carries TRBV30 and TRBJ1-6; D may be TRBD1 (5 bases). The CDR3 totals 16 residues. In germline, CDR1 is GTSNPN, CDR2 SVGIG (reference sequence). V dropped 3 bases and J dropped 1 base, with 13 bases sitting between them. The CDR3 spells CAWSRETVSYNSPLHF. The CDR3, as DNA: TGTGCCTGGAGCCGGGAGACAGTTTCCTATAATTCACCCCTCCACTTT.

J is TRBJ1-1 and V is TRBV5-1; no firm D call. Trimming removed 0 bases from V and 0 bases from J, with 12 bases in between. CDR1 is SGHRS and CDR2 is YFSETQ in the germline V gene. The CDR3 covers 16 residues. CDR3 coding DNA: TGCGCCAGCAGCTTGGGCTCGGGGTCGCTGAACACTGAAGCTTTCTTT. Encoded protein: CASSLGSGSLNTEAFF. Supplemented by reference TRBV5-1 and TRBJ1-1, the full variable domain reads KAGVTQTPRYLIKTRGQQVTLSCSPISGHRSVSWYQQTPGQGLQFLFEYFSETQRNKGNFPGRFSGRQFSNSRSEMNVSTLELGDSALYLCASSLGSGSLNTEAFFGQGTRLTVV.

This clone was found once. V gene TRBV4-3 combines with J gene TRBJ1-2; 8 nucleotides line up with TRBD1. The germline gives CDR1 LGHNA, CDR2 YSLEER. This CDR3 spans 16 amino acids. V shed 1 base, J shed 4 bases, and the junction held 8 bases outside the gene matches. As DNA, the CDR3 is TGCGCCAGCAGCCAAGCTGGACAGGGAAGGATCTATGGCTACACCTTC. This encodes CASSQAGQGRIYGYTF.

This chain uses TRBV18 with TRBJ2-7, with 11 bases fitting TRBD1. The V and J ends lost 5 bases and 6 bases, in that order; junction bases with no gene match: 3. This CDR3 spans 13 amino acids. Germline V gene data show CDR1 as KGHSH and CDR2 as LQKENI. CDR3 DNA sequence: TGTGCCAGCTCAGGACAGGGGGCCGGCGAGCAGTACTTC. Translated: CASSGQGAGEQYF. Full variable domain (remainder filled in from reference TRBV18 and TRBJ2-7): NAGVMQNPRHLVRRRGQEARLRCSPMKGHSHVYWYRQLPEEGLKFMVYLQKENIIDESGMPKERFSAEFPKEGPSILRIQQVVRGDSAAYFCASSGQGAGEQYFGPGTRLTVT.

This clone appeared a single time. The V and J genes are TRBV4-1 and TRBJ1-1; D possibly corresponds to TRBD1 (6 bases). The CDR3 is made up of 14 amino acids. The V gene lost 6 bases and the J gene lost 2 bases, with 13 bases spanning the gap. Looked up from germline, CDR1 is MGHRA and CDR2 is YSYEKL. This CDR3 is CASRGQWGNTEAFF. As DNA, the CDR3 is TGCGCCAGCAGAGGACAGTGGGGAAACACTGAAGCTTTCTTT.

The genes are TRBV7-2 and TRBJ2-3; D is uncertain. The CDR3 has 14 amino acids. Trimming stripped 7 bases from V and 2 bases from J, with 13 bases between. Germline-derived CDR1 and CDR2 are SGHTA and FQGNSA. CDR3 bases: TGTGCCAGCAAGCTGACTGGCCTCACAGATACGCAGTATTTT. It yields the protein CASKLTGLTDTQYF.

This clone was seen a handful of times. J is TRBJ2-2 and V is TRBV29-1; unclear D gene. The CDR3 totals 12 residues. V was trimmed by 4 bases and J by 4 bases, leaving 7 bases between them. Germline CDR1 is SQVTM and CDR2 is ANQGSEA. This CDR3 is CSVVTGTGELFF. For the CDR3, the DNA is TGCAGCGTTGTAACCGGCACCGGGGAGCTGTTTTTT.